The clone carrying this TCR beta chain showed up many times. This entry comes from a study of Graves' ophthalmopathy and Graves' hyperthyroidism. Germline values: CDR1 SGHDN, CDR2 FVKESK. The CDR3 runs to 16 residues. J was trimmed by 2 bases and V by 3 bases; bases with no gene match: 9. CDR3 regions of TCR beta were amplified from RNA transcripts. Scientists carried out first-round RT-PCR using HTBI primers and then a second-round multiplex PCR. TCRdb reprocessed the multiplex PCR reads via MiXCR and lists one record per CDR3 protein. The repertoire consists of over a million distinct CDR3 sequences, with about 36% occurring once and the leading ten covering around 10%.

The sequenced material came from peripheral blood or thyroid tissue (not recorded which). V usage is TRBV14 and J usage is TRBJ2-7; 8 positions match TRBD1. The clonotype originates from an adult man with Graves' hyperthyroidism. In DNA, the CDR3 is TGTGCCAGCAGCCATTACCTGGACAGGGCCCCCTACGAGCAGTACTTC. Translating it yields CASSHYLDRAPYEQYF.